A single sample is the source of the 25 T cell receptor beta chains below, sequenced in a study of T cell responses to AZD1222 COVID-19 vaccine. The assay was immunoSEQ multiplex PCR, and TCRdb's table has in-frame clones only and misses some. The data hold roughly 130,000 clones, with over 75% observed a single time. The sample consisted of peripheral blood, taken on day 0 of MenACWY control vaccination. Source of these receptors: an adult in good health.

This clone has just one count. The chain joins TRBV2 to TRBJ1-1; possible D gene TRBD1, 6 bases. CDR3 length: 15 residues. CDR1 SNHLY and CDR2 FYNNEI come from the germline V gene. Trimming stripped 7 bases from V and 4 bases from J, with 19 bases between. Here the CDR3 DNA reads TGTGCCAGCATCCCAGGATCCGGGGGCATCACTGAAGCTTTCTTT. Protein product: CASIPGSGGITEAFF.

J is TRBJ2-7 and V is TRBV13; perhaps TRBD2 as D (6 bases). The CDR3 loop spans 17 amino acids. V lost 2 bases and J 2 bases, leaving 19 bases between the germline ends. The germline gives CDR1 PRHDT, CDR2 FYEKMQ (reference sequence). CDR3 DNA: TGTGCCAGCAGCTTACATCCTAGCGCCGAACCCGCCTACGAGCAGTACTTC. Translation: CASSLHPSAEPAYEQYF.

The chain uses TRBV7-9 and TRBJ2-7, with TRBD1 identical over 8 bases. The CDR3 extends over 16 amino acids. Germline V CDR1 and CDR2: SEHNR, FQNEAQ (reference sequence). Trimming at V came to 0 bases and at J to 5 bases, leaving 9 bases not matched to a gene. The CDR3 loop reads CASSLARAGGRNEQYF. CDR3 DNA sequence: TGTGCCAGCAGCTTAGCGAGGGCAGGGGGCAGGAACGAGCAGTACTTC.

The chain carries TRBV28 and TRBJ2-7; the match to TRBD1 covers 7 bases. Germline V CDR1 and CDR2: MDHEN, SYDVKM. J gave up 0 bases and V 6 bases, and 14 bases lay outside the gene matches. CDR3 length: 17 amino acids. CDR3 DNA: TGTGCCAGCAGGGGTACCGTGATGGGACAGCTCTCCTACGAGCAGTACTTC. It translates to CASRGTVMGQLSYEQYF. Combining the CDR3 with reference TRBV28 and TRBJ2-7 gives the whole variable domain DVKVTQSSRYLVKRTGEKVFLECVQDMDHENMFWYRQDPGLGLRLIYFSYDVKMKEKGDIPEGYSVSREKKERFSLILESASTNQTSMYLCASRGTVMGQLSYEQYFGPGTRLTVT.

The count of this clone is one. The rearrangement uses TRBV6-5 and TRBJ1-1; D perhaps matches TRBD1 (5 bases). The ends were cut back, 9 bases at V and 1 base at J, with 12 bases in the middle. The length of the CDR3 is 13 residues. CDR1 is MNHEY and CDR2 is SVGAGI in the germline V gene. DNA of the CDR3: TGTGCCAGTAGCAATCAGGGGAACACTGAAGCTTTCTTT. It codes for CASSNQGNTEAFF.

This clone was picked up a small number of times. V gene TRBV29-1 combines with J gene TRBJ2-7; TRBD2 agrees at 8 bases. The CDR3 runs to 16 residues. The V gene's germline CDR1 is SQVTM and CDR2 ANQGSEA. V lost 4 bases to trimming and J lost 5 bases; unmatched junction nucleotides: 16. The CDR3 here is CSVVLHPGTRNDEQYF. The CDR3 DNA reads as TGCAGCGTTGTCCTTCATCCCGGGACTAGGAATGACGAGCAGTACTTC.

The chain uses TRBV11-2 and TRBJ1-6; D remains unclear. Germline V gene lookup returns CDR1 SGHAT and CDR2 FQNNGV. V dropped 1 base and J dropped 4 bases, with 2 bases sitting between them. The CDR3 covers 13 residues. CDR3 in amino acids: CASSLGYNSPLHF. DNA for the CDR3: TGTGCCAGCAGCTTAGGTTATAATTCACCCCTCCACTTT.

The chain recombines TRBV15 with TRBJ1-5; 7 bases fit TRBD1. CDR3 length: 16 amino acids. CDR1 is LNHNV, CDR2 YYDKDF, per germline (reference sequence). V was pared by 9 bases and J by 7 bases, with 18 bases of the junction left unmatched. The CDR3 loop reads CATREGTVNLPQPQHF. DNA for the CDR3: TGTGCCACGAGGGAAGGGACAGTCAATCTACCCCAGCCCCAGCATTTT.

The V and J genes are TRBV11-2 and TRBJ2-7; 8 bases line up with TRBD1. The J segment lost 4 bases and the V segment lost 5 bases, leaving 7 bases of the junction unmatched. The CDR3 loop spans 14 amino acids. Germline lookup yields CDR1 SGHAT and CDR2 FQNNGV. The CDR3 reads CASSITGGKYEQYF. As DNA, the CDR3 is TGTGCCAGCAGCATTACAGGGGGGAAGTACGAGCAGTACTTC.

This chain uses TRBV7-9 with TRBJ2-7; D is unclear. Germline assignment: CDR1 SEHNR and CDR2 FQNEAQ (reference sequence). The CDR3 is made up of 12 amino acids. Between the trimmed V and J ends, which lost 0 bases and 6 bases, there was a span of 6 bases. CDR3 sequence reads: CASSLAVGEQYF. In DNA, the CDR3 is TGTGCCAGCAGCTTAGCGGTGGGCGAGCAGTACTTC.

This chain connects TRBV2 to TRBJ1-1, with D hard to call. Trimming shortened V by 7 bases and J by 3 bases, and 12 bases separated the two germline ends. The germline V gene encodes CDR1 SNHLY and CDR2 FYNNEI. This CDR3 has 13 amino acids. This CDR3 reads CASNIRSDTEAFF. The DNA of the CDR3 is TGTGCCAGCAATATACGGTCTGACACTGAAGCTTTCTTT.

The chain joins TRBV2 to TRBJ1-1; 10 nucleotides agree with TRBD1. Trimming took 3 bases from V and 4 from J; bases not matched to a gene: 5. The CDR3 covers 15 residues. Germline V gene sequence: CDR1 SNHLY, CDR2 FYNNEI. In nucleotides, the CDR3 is TGTGCCAGCAGTGAGACAGGGGGCAGAGGCACTGAAGCTTTCTTT. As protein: CASSETGGRGTEAFF.

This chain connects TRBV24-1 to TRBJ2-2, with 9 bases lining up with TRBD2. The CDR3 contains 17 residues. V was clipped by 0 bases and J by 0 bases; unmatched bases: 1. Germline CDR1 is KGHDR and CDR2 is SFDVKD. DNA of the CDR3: TGTGCCACCAGTGATTTGGTAGCGGGAGCGAACACCGGGGAGCTGTTTTTT. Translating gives CATSDLVAGANTGELFF.

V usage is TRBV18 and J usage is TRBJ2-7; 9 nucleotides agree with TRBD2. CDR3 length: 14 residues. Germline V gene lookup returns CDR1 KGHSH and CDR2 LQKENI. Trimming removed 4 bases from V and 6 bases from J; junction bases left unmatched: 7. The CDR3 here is CASSHGTSTSEQYF. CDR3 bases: TGTGCCAGCTCACACGGGACTAGCACGAGCGAGCAGTACTTC.

The CDR3 reads CASSSNPGENTEAFF. In DNA, the CDR3 is TGTGCCAGCAGCTCCAACCCGGGGGAGAACACTGAAGCTTTCTTT. This chain uses TRBV9 with TRBJ1-1; tentatively, D is TRBD1 (5 bases). V dropped 4 bases and J dropped 1 base, with 14 bases sitting between them. This CDR3 is 15 amino acids long. Germline CDR1 is SGDLS and CDR2 is YYNGEE.

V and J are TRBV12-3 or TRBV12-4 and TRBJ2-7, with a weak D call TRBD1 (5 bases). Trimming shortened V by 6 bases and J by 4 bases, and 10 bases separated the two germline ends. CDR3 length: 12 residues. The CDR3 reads CASSSQVYEQYF. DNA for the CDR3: TGTGCCAGCAGCTCACAGGTTTACGAGCAGTACTTC.

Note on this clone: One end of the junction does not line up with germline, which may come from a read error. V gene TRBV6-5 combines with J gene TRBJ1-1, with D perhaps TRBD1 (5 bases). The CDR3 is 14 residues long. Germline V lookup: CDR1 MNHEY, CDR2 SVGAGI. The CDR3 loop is CASSYATADTKAFF. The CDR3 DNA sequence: TGTGCCAGCAGTTACGCTACTGCGGACACTAAAGCTTTCTTT.

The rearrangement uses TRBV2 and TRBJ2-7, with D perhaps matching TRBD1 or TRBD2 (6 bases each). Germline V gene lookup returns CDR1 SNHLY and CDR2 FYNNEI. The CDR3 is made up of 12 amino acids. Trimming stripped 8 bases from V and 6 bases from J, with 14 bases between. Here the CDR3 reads CASPKGGTEQYF. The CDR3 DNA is TGTGCCAGCCCGAAGGGGGGCACCGAGCAGTACTTC.

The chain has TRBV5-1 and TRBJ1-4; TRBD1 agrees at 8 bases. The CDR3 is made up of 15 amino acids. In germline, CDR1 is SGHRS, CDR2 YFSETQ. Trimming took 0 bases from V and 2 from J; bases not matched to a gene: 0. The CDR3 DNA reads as TGCGCCAGCAGCTTGGGGACAGGGACTAATGAAAAACTGTTTTTT. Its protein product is CASSLGTGTNEKLFF. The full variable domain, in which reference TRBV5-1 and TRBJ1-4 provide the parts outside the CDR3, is KAGVTQTPRYLIKTRGQQVTLSCSPISGHRSVSWYQQTPGQGLQFLFEYFSETQRNKGNFPGRFSGRQFSNSRSEMNVSTLELGDSALYLCASSLGTGTNEKLFFGSGTQLSVL.

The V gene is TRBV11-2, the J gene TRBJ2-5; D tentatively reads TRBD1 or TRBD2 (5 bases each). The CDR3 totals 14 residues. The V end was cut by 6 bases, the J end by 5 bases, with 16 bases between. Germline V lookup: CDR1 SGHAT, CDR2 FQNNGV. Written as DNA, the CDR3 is TGTGCCAGCAGGCCTCCCGAGGGGATCGAGACCCAGTACTTC. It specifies CASRPPEGIETQYF.

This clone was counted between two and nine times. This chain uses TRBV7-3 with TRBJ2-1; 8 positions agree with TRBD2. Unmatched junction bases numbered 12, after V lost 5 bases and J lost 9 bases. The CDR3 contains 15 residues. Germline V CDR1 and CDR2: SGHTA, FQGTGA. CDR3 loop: CASSPLGAGVSEQFF. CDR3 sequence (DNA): TGTGCCAGCAGCCCGCTCGGAGCGGGAGTAAGTGAGCAGTTCTTC. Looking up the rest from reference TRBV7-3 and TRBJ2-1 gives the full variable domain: GAGVSQTPSNKVTEKGKYVELRCDPISGHTALYWYRQSLGQGPEFLIYFQGTGAADDSGLPNDRFFAVRPEGSVSTLKIQRTERGDSAVYLCASSPLGAGVSEQFFGPGTRLTVL.

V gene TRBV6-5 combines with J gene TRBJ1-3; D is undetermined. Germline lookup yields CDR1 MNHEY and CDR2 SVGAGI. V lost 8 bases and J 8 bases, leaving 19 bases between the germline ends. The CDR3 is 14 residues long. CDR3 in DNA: TGTGCCAGCTTACCGGGCCCGGGATGGGACACCATATATTTT. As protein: CASLPGPGWDTIYF.

CDR3 nucleotides: TGTGCCAGCAGCTTGAAAAGAGAGGGGAACTATGGCTACACCTTC. It is translated as CASSLKREGNYGYTF. The V gene is TRBV5-5, the J gene TRBJ1-2, with D tentatively TRBD1 (5 bases). The germline V gene encodes CDR1 SGHKS and CDR2 YYEKEE (reference sequence). V was shortened by 1 base and J by 2 bases, with 12 bases between the two germline ends. CDR3 size: 15 residues.

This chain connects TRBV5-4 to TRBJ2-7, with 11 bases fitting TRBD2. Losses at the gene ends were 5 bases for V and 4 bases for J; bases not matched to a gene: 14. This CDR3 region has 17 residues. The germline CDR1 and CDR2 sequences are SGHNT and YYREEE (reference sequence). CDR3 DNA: TGTGCCAGCAGAGGGCCCGAGATGGCTAGCGGGAGGTACGAGCAGTACTTC. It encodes CASRGPEMASGRYEQYF.

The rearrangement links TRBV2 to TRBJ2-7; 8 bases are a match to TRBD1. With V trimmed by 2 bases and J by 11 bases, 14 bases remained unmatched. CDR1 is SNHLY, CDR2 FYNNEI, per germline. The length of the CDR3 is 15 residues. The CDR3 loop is CASSERTGSLGDKYF. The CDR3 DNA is TGTGCCAGCAGTGAAAGGACAGGGAGTTTAGGCGACAAGTACTTC.